The sequence of this T cell receptor beta chain was determined in a study of a mutant IDH1 vaccine in newly diagnosed glioma. Study in general: Onset of vaccination occurred 4-6 weeks following radiotherapy alone, or with temozolomide cycles. Beforehand, treatment had been radiotherapy, temozolomide, or both; the majority received both. Treated patients had a mean age of around 40 years and a sex split that was around 62% male and 37.5% female.

Turning to this clone: Antigen: not known.

Data came from immunoSEQ multiplex PCR; TCRdb stores just in-frame clones and leaves some out. The table lists over 45,000 clones, approximately 79% of them singletons. This CDR3 region has 14 residues. Trimming cost V 5 bases and J 2 bases, with 7 bases left between them. Germline loops: CDR1 MNHEY, CDR2 SMNVEV (reference sequence). Sample time point: week 5, during vaccination. Topical imiquimod was applied with each vaccine dose, which held 300 ug of mutant IDH1 20-mer peptide. New WHO grade 3 or 4 IDH1-mutant, ATRX-lost astrocytomas were present in all donors. The clonotype originates from a woman aged 50 to 60 with glioma. The material was PBMCs, obtained from a glioma patient whose treatment included an IDH1 peptide vaccine. The chain has TRBV27 and TRBJ2-6; D gene uncertain. The CDR3, as DNA: TGTGCCAGCAGTGCCGTAGCTGGGGCCAACGTCCTGACTTTC. This gives the protein CASSAVAGANVLTF.